This T cell receptor (beta chain) was recorded in a study of blood T cell repertoires in COVID-19. Study summary: Italy, Spain and the United States were the sources of the convalescent and acute COVID-19 samples. Sources were T cells, B-cell-depleted T cells, or PBMCs; the material itself was cDNA or gDNA.

Generated by immunoSEQ multiplex PCR, the TCRdb table keeps only in-frame clones and is missing some. The sample holds about 39,000 clones, 75% to 85% seen once. Trimming removed 4 bases from V and 4 bases from J; junction bases left unmatched: 12. The germline V gene has CDR1 SGDLS and CDR2 YYNGEE. There are 17 residues in the CDR3. V usage is TRBV9 and J usage is TRBJ2-3, with 10 bases fitting TRBD2. Source material: peripheral blood. The receptor's source is a human donor in a cohort sampled during active COVID-19. The CDR3 DNA sequence: TGTGCCAGCAGCTCGATAATAGCGGGAGGCGGCGCAGATACGCAGTATTTT. Protein sequence: CASSSIIAGGGADTQYF. Full variable domain (missing parts from reference TRBV9 and TRBJ2-3): DSGVTQTPKHLITATGQRVTLRCSPRSGDLSVYWYQQSLDQGLQFLIQYYNGEERAKGNILERFSAQQFPDLHSELNLSSLELGDSALYFCASSSIIAGGGADTQYFGPGTRLTVL.